One and the same sample provided the 24 T cell receptor beta chains below, sequenced in a study of cytomegalovirus exposure and HLA in healthy donors. PCR used 60 Vbeta primers and 13 Jbeta primers. Data came from immunoSEQ multiplex PCR; TCRdb stores just in-frame clones and leaves some out. The specimen's table records over 40,000 clones. Sequencing was done on a sample of PBMCs. These receptors were collected from a woman between 40 and 50 years old in good health and CMV-seronegative.

The genes are TRBV18 and TRBJ2-6, with 9 bases lining up with TRBD1. This CDR3 region has 19 residues. Germline V lookup: CDR1 KGHSH, CDR2 LQKENI. J was trimmed by 4 bases and V by 4 bases; bases with no gene match: 14. The CDR3 nucleotides read TGTGCCAGCTCACTCACAACCGGGACAGGGCTTCGCGGGGCCAACGTCCTGACTTTC. Amino acids: CASSLTTGTGLRGANVLTF.

V gene TRBV5-1 combines with J gene TRBJ2-5; 8 bases map to TRBD1. This CDR3 region has 16 residues. CDR1 SGHRS and CDR2 YFSETQ come from the germline V gene. Unmatched junction bases numbered 10, after V lost 2 bases and J lost 4 bases. CDR3 loop: CASSLGTGAGLETQYF. CDR3 bases: TGCGCCAGCAGCTTAGGGACAGGCGCAGGCTTAGAGACCCAGTACTTC.

This chain uses TRBV4-2 with TRBJ1-5; tentative D call: TRBD1 (5 bases). CDR3 length equals 15 residues. V lost 1 base, J lost 0 bases, and 7 bases lay in between. Per germline, CDR1 LGHNA and CDR2 YNFKEQ. Written as DNA, the CDR3 is TGTGCCAGCAGCCAAGTCACAGGTAGCAATCAGCCCCAGCATTTT. The encoded protein is CASSQVTGSNQPQHF.

Written as DNA, the CDR3 is TGTGCCAGCAGTGAAGGCTGGGGCAGGGCAATGTTTTTT. Translating it yields CASSEGWGRAMFF. This chain uses TRBV6-5 with TRBJ1-4; D possibly corresponds to TRBD1 (5 bases). V lost 5 bases and J 15 bases, leaving 19 bases between the germline ends. The CDR3 has 13 amino acids. Germline V lookup: CDR1 MNHEY, CDR2 SVGAGI.

The CDR3 sequence: CAGWNGQGANSPLHF. CDR3 in DNA: TGTGCCGGGTGGAATGGACAGGGGGCGAATTCACCCCTCCACTTT. This chain links TRBV2 with TRBJ1-6; 11 nucleotides line up with TRBD1. There are 15 residues in the CDR3. The V segment lost 11 bases and the J segment 7 bases; nucleotides outside the gene matches: 10. Germline-derived CDR1 and CDR2 are SNHLY and FYNNEI. Based on the CDR3 plus reference TRBV2 and TRBJ1-6, the full variable domain is EPEVTQTPSHQVTQMGQEVILRCVPISNHLYFYWYRQILGQKVEFLVSFYNNEISEKSEIFDDQFSVERPDGSNFTLKIRSTKLEDSAMYFCAGWNGQGANSPLHFGNGTRLTVT.

The V and J genes are TRBV29-1 and TRBJ2-5; 14 bases fit TRBD2. From germline, CDR1 is SQVTM and CDR2 ANQGSEA. J was trimmed by 5 bases and V by 2 bases; bases with no gene match: 10. CDR3 length: 17 residues. Here the CDR3 reads CSVEKWGTSGSGETQYF. The CDR3 region has the DNA TGCAGCGTTGAAAAATGGGGGACTAGCGGGAGTGGGGAGACCCAGTACTTC.

The chain recombines TRBV6-1 with TRBJ1-4, with 7 positions matching TRBD1. V trimming: 6 bases; J trimming: 3 bases; junction bases outside the gene matches: 4. CDR1 and CDR2 (germline): MNHNS, SASEGT. CDR3 length equals 14 residues. The DNA of the CDR3 is TGTGCCAGCAGGGGGACAGCCCCTAATGAAAAACTGTTTTTT. It is translated as CASRGTAPNEKLFF.

The chain employs TRBV6-5 and TRBJ1-1; 7 bases map to TRBD1. With V trimmed by 0 bases and J by 10 bases, 2 bases remained unmatched. Per the germline V gene, CDR1 is MNHEY and CDR2 is SVGAGI. The length of the CDR3 is 12 residues. CDR3 sequence (DNA): TGTGCCAGCAGTTACTCAGGGGGCCCAGCTTTCTTT. Protein sequence: CASSYSGGPAFF.

The genes are TRBV6-1 and TRBJ1-5, with 8 bases fitting TRBD1. The germline V gene has CDR1 MNHNS and CDR2 SASEGT. The CDR3 extends over 15 amino acids. J was trimmed by 3 bases and V by 7 bases; bases with no gene match: 8. The CDR3, as DNA: TGTGCCAGCACCATGGGGACAGGCAACAATCAGCCCCAGCATTTT. It codes for CASTMGTGNNQPQHF.

The DNA of the CDR3 is TGTGCCAGCCTCCCAATCGCGGGACAGGGTGTGGTCGAGCAGTACTTC. Amino acid sequence: CASLPIAGQGVVEQYF. The rearrangement links TRBV6-6 to TRBJ2-7; 9 bases fit TRBD1. The V gene's germline CDR1 is MNHNY and CDR2 SVGAGI (reference sequence). V gave up 8 bases and J gave up 6 bases; unmatched junction bases: 17. The CDR3 consists of 16 residues.

The J gene is TRBJ1-6, the V gene TRBV6-1; 9 positions match TRBD1. Germline CDR1 reads MNHNS; CDR2 reads SASEGT. This CDR3 region has 15 residues. Germline trimming cut 3 bases from V and 7 bases from J; bases unmatched to any gene: 4. This CDR3 is CASSEDRGANSPLHF. The CDR3 DNA follows: TGTGCCAGCAGTGAGGACAGGGGAGCCAATTCACCCCTCCACTTT.

This chain joins TRBV9 and TRBJ1-5; 7 bases fit TRBD1. V dropped 1 base and J dropped 4; count of bases not matched to a gene: 8. Germline-derived CDR1 and CDR2 are SGDLS and YYNGEE. This CDR3 spans 16 amino acids. CDR3 sequence (DNA): TGTGCCAGCAGCGTAACTGACAGGGATAGGAATCAGCCCCAGCATTTT. Translated, it gives CASSVTDRDRNQPQHF.

This chain uses TRBV5-1 with TRBJ2-7; 8 positions agree with TRBD1. The CDR3 totals 15 residues. V was clipped by 5 bases and J by 2 bases; unmatched bases: 9. Germline V gives CDR1 SGHRS, CDR2 YFSETQ. The CDR3 spells CASSYDRGGAYEQYF. The CDR3, as DNA: TGCGCCAGCAGTTACGACAGGGGCGGGGCCTACGAGCAGTACTTC. Full variable domain (remainder filled in from reference TRBV5-1 and TRBJ2-7): KAGVTQTPRYLIKTRGQQVTLSCSPISGHRSVSWYQQTPGQGLQFLFEYFSETQRNKGNFPGRFSGRQFSNSRSEMNVSTLELGDSALYLCASSYDRGGAYEQYFGPGTRLTVT.

The chain joins TRBV30 to TRBJ2-3; TRBD2 agrees at 9 bases. V lost 1 base and J lost 8; bases outside the gene matches: 4. This CDR3 comprises 13 residues. Germline lookup yields CDR1 GTSNPN and CDR2 SVGIG (reference sequence). The CDR3 DNA follows: TGTGCCTGGAGTGGGACTAGCGCAGCTACGCAGTATTTT. It is translated as CAWSGTSAATQYF.

This rearrangement joins TRBV7-8 to TRBJ2-2, with a possible D match to TRBD2 (7 bases). The CDR3 consists of 15 residues. V was pared by 10 bases and J by 3 bases, with 18 bases between. Germline V CDR1 and CDR2: SGHVS, FQNEAQ. The CDR3 sequence: CATQRGEGDTGELFF. CDR3 nucleotide sequence: TGTGCCACTCAAAGGGGGGAGGGGGACACCGGGGAGCTGTTTTTT.

The J gene is TRBJ1-2, the V gene TRBV11-2; D gene ambiguous. The ends were cut back, 1 base at V and 5 bases at J, with 5 bases in the middle. Germline loops: CDR1 SGHAT, CDR2 FQNNGV. The CDR3 spans 12 residues. CDR3 nucleotides: TGTGCCAGCAGCTTAGGGCCATATGGCTACACCTTC. Amino acid sequence: CASSLGPYGYTF.

V and J are TRBV19 and TRBJ2-5; TRBD1 agrees at 8 bases. CDR1 is LNHDA, CDR2 SQIVND, per germline (reference sequence). J was trimmed by 5 bases and V by 1 base; bases with no gene match: 6. There are 15 residues in the CDR3. The CDR3: CASSIGGRGQETQYF. The CDR3 DNA is TGTGCCAGTAGTATAGGTGGCAGGGGGCAGGAGACCCAGTACTTC.

This chain uses TRBV2 with TRBJ2-1; 7 bases map to TRBD2. The germline V gene has CDR1 SNHLY and CDR2 FYNNEI. The CDR3 is 15 amino acids. Trimming cost V 2 bases and J 6 bases; bases outside gene matches: 7. This CDR3 reads CASSEQSSGGNEQFF. The CDR3 coding sequence is TGTGCCAGCAGTGAACAGTCTAGCGGAGGCAATGAGCAGTTCTTC. Filled out from reference TRBV2 and TRBJ2-1, the complete variable domain reads EPEVTQTPSHQVTQMGQEVILRCVPISNHLYFYWYRQILGQKVEFLVSFYNNEISEKSEIFDDQFSVERPDGSNFTLKIRSTKLEDSAMYFCASSEQSSGGNEQFFGPGTRLTVL.

The chain links TRBV9 to TRBJ2-3; 7 positions match TRBD2. V shed 4 bases and J 0 bases; nucleotides not matched to a gene: 8. This CDR3 contains 16 residues. Germline assignment: CDR1 SGDLS and CDR2 YYNGEE. CDR3 sequence reads: CASSSLWGGSTDTQYF. CDR3 bases: TGTGCCAGCAGCTCTCTTTGGGGGGGGAGCACAGATACGCAGTATTTT.

The chain has TRBV7-9 and TRBJ2-2; 7 bases align to TRBD1. The V gene end was trimmed by 1 base and the J gene end by 7 bases; junction bases not matched to a gene: 6. The CDR3 length is 15 residues. Germline CDR1 and CDR2: SEHNR and FQNEAQ (reference sequence). The CDR3 DNA is TGTGCCAGCAGCTTAGGAGACAGGGTTGGCGGGGAGCTGTTTTTT. Translated, it gives CASSLGDRVGGELFF.

On this clone itself: Germline and junction disagree at one end, which may indicate a read error. The chain couples TRBV30 to TRBJ1-4; TRBD1 aligns across 8 bases. Germline lookup yields CDR1 GTSNPN and CDR2 SVGIG (reference sequence). This CDR3 is 15 amino acids long. In DNA, the CDR3 is TGTGCCGGGAGTACGGGGAGGGACAGGAATGAAAAACTGTTTTTT. It translates to CAGSTGRDRNEKLFF.

V and J are TRBV15 and TRBJ2-3; tentatively, D is TRBD2 (6 bases). Trimming pared 4 bases from V and 2 bases from J, leaving 13 bases between. CDR1 and CDR2 (germline): LNHNV, YYDKDF (reference sequence). The CDR3 spans 15 residues. In nucleotides, the CDR3 is TGTGCCACCAGCAAAAAACGGGGGATCACAGATACGCAGTATTTT. This translates into CATSKKRGITDTQYF.

This sequence joins TRBV18 and TRBJ2-7; 8 nucleotides line up with TRBD1. The CDR3 is made up of 14 amino acids. CDR1 and CDR2 (germline): KGHSH, LQKENI. With V trimmed by 6 bases and J by 6 bases, 10 bases remained unmatched. The CDR3 loop reads CASSPADRGSEQYF. The DNA of the CDR3 is TGTGCCAGCTCTCCGGCCGACAGGGGCAGCGAGCAGTACTTC.

The chain is built from TRBV6-6 and TRBJ2-7, with TRBD1 identical over 10 bases. V shed 5 bases, J shed 6 bases, and the junction held 10 bases outside the gene matches. The CDR3 covers 15 residues. The V gene's germline CDR1 is MNHNY and CDR2 SVGAGI (reference sequence). CDR3 sequence reads: CASSAPGQGYGEQYF. The CDR3 nucleotides are TGTGCCAGCAGTGCCCCGGGACAGGGGTATGGCGAGCAGTACTTC.